This T cell receptor (beta chain) came from a study of cytomegalovirus exposure and HLA in healthy donors. Study results and caveats: Later on, a genetic analysis was performed. It linked a missense variant in DCLRE1C with V- and J-gene trimming of TCR beta. Rates of TCR association differed by HLA locus in a later analysis, with DRB1 highest and HLA-C lowest.

With respect to this clone: Its target is not known.

The CDR3 has 16 residues. Germline-derived CDR1 and CDR2 are MNHEY and SMNVEV (reference sequence). V lost 4 bases and J 1 base, leaving 15 bases between the germline ends. The PCR contained 60 Vbeta and 13 Jbeta primers. Sequencing used immunoSEQ multiplex PCR; TCRdb keeps in-frame clones, though not all of them. The data hold 150,000 to 200,000 clones, with 70% to 80% observed a single time. The J gene is TRBJ2-3, the V gene TRBV27; D remains ambiguous. The sequenced material came from PBMCs. This TCR derives from a male donor in good health and CMV-seropositive. The DNA of the CDR3 is TGTGCCAGCAGTTCCCAGGTCTACATGCGCACAGATACGCAGTATTTT. Amino acids: CASSSQVYMRTDTQYF.